This TCR beta chain emerged from a study of read filtering for tumor transcriptome and immune sequencing. Study as a whole: By R-ISS, stages I, II and III held about 8, 16 and 7 patients. Per sample, TCR-region reads ranged about 4.05 to 11 million by IR-seq, roughly 75 to 1,400 by RNA-seq.

This clonotype was seen a few times. The antigen is undetermined. The study's findings and limits: About four fifths of IR-seq clonotypes had a single read, yet these held around 3.5% of reads.

This library used roughly 0.4 ug RNA and molecular barcoded adaptors spanning alpha/delta and beta/gamma chains. TCRdb re-derived calls from the reads in MiXCR, one entry per CDR3 protein. The table has about 57,000 distinct CDR3 sequences, around 20% seen once. V lost 6 bases, J lost 4 bases, and 13 bases lay in between. CDR1 and CDR2 from the germline V gene are MNHNS and SASEGT. This CDR3 is built from 15 residues. This chain connects TRBV6-1 to TRBJ2-6, with D unresolved. This sequence was found in a donor over 35 with multiple myeloma. Sequencing was carried out using a population of CD138-negative cells sorted from bone marrow. DNA for the CDR3: TGTGCCAGCAGCCCTTCAGTTTACGGGGCCAACGTCCTGACTTTC. Encoded protein: CASSPSVYGANVLTF.